The clone carrying this T cell receptor beta chain has just one count. The sample belongs to a study of T cell responses to AZD1222 COVID-19 vaccine. The repertoire was sequenced with immunoSEQ multiplex PCR; TCRdb's copy has only in-frame clones and lacks some. Among more than 45,000 clones listed, about 88% were seen once. The germline CDR1 and CDR2 sequences are MRHNA and SNTAGT. Unmatched junction bases numbered 17, after V lost 7 bases and J lost 7 bases. This CDR3 is 17 amino acids long. This clonotype was sampled from an adult in good health. The genes are TRBV6-4 and TRBJ2-7; 12 positions agree with TRBD2. Sample: peripheral blood, taken on day 0 of AZD1222 vaccination. CDR3 protein: CASTTGLRTSGKWEQYF. The CDR3 DNA reads TGTGCCAGCACAACAGGCCTCAGGACTAGCGGGAAATGGGAGCAGTACTTC.